These 25 T cell receptor beta chains were all obtained from the same sample, sequenced in a study of blood T cell repertoires in COVID-19. Method: immunoSEQ multiplex PCR; TCRdb's copy keeps in-frame clones and lacks some. The sample records 160,000 or so clones, 80% to 90% being singletons. Source material: PBMCs or T cells enriched from blood (not recorded which). The origin of the receptors is a man in his fifties or sixties who had recovered from COVID-19.

The chain couples TRBV5-1 to TRBJ2-7; TRBD1 matches 8 bases. Trimming at V came to 4 bases and at J to 5 bases, leaving 8 bases not matched to a gene. This CDR3 contains 14 residues. In germline, CDR1 is SGHRS, CDR2 YFSETQ. The CDR3 sequence: CASSIGQGINEQYF. In DNA, the CDR3 is TGCGCCAGCAGCATAGGACAGGGTATCAACGAGCAGTACTTC.

V usage is TRBV7-4 and J usage is TRBJ1-4; 7 bases map to TRBD1. From germline, CDR1 is SGHVT and CDR2 SQSDAQ. The V gene end was trimmed by 1 base and the J gene end by 7 bases; junction bases not matched to a gene: 6. The CDR3 is 15 amino acids. The CDR3, as DNA: TGTGCCAGCAGCTTAGGGGCAGGGGGTACTGAAAAACTGTTTTTT. It yields the protein CASSLGAGGTEKLFF.

This chain links TRBV30 with TRBJ1-5; D may be TRBD1 (5 bases). Trimming stripped 2 bases from V and 4 bases from J, with 12 bases between. CDR1 and CDR2 from the germline V gene are GTSNPN and SVGIG (reference sequence). The CDR3 is 14 amino acids. The CDR3 nucleotides are TGTGCCTGGAGTACGGCGACAGTTAATCAGCCCCAGCATTTT. This gives the protein CAWSTATVNQPQHF.

The V gene is TRBV15, the J gene TRBJ2-7; D remains ambiguous. With 0 bases removed from V and 6 bases from J, the gap between germline ends came to 18 bases. In germline, CDR1 is LNHNV, CDR2 YYDKDF (reference sequence). CDR3 length: 16 residues. The CDR3 DNA is TGTGCCACCAGCAGAGATCCTGCTAACAGTTGGCTCGAGCAGTACTTC. Its translation is CATSRDPANSWLEQYF.

The chain couples TRBV12-3 or TRBV12-4 to TRBJ2-7; maybe TRBD1 (6 bases). The CDR3 spans 13 residues. V gave up 1 base and J gave up 6 bases, with 10 bases separating them. In nucleotides, the CDR3 is TGTGCCAGCAGTTTAGGGACAGCAAGCGAGCAGTACTTC. Translated, it gives CASSLGTASEQYF.

The genes are TRBV2 and TRBJ2-1; 7 nucleotides align to TRBD2. CDR3 length: 14 residues. V dropped 6 bases and J dropped 1; count of bases not matched to a gene: 3. Looked up from germline, CDR1 is SNHLY and CDR2 is FYNNEI. The CDR3 loop reads CASRGRGSYNEQFF. CDR3 coding DNA: TGTGCCAGCAGGGGGCGGGGGTCCTACAATGAGCAGTTCTTC.

The chain has TRBV4-1 and TRBJ2-7; 12 bases line up with TRBD1. Germline lookup yields CDR1 MGHRA and CDR2 YSYEKL. V trimming: 5 bases; J trimming: 9 bases; junction bases outside the gene matches: 11. CDR3 length equals 15 residues. The CDR3 is CASSAPGQGAGRQYF. In nucleotides, the CDR3 is TGCGCCAGCAGCGCTCCGGGACAGGGGGCGGGAAGGCAGTACTTC.

This chain connects TRBV30 to TRBJ1-4; 11 nucleotides align to TRBD1. Germline-derived CDR1 and CDR2 are GTSNPN and SVGIG (reference sequence). V lost 1 base to trimming and J lost 8 bases; unmatched junction nucleotides: 6. The length of the CDR3 is 15 residues. The CDR3 sequence: CAWSGTGGGWEKLFF. Here the CDR3 DNA reads TGTGCCTGGAGTGGGACAGGGGGCGGATGGGAAAAACTGTTTTTT.

V gene TRBV9 combines with J gene TRBJ1-2; D not certain. V lost 0 bases and J 4 bases, leaving 16 bases between the germline ends. The CDR3 length is 16 residues. Germline-derived CDR1 and CDR2 are SGDLS and YYNGEE. This chain's CDR3 is CASSVGGFERSYGYTF. The CDR3 bases are TGTGCCAGCAGCGTAGGAGGATTCGAGAGAAGCTATGGCTACACCTTC.

The J gene is TRBJ2-2, the V gene TRBV24-1, with D perhaps matching TRBD1 (7 bases). The CDR3 has 15 amino acids. The V end was cut by 5 bases, the J end by 2 bases, with 11 bases between. Germline V gives CDR1 KGHDR, CDR2 SFDVKD. CDR3 protein: CATSGQGLNTGELFF. The CDR3 DNA follows: TGTGCCACCAGTGGACAGGGACTTAACACCGGGGAGCTGTTTTTT.

V gene TRBV6-2 or TRBV6-3 combines with J gene TRBJ1-1; D unclear. CDR1 is MNHEY, CDR2 SVGEGT, per germline. The CDR3 is 12 amino acids. V shed 6 bases and J shed 4 bases, with 9 bases lying between them. CDR3 in DNA: TGTGCCAGCAGCCCGAGCCGCACTGAAGCTTTCTTT. Protein product: CASSPSRTEAFF.

In this sample, this clone turned up once. The chain has TRBV7-2 and TRBJ1-1; D is unresolved. CDR3 length: 15 amino acids. CDR1 SGHTA and CDR2 FQGNSA come from the germline V gene. The ends were cut back, 2 bases at V and 6 bases at J, with 16 bases in the middle. The CDR3 reads CASSLSARPSAEAFF. As DNA, the CDR3 is TGTGCCAGCAGCTTATCCGCCAGGCCCTCGGCTGAAGCTTTCTTT.

V usage is TRBV9 and J usage is TRBJ1-1; TRBD1 agrees at 8 bases. CDR1 is SGDLS, CDR2 YYNGEE, per germline. Trimming cost V 3 bases and J 6 bases; bases outside gene matches: 7. This CDR3 is 14 amino acids long. DNA for the CDR3: TGTGCCAGCAGCGCCCCGGGACAGGTCCCTGAAGCTTTCTTT. It is translated as CASSAPGQVPEAFF.

The rearrangement uses TRBV5-1 and TRBJ2-5, with 7 bases lining up with TRBD2. Germline CDR1 reads SGHRS; CDR2 reads YFSETQ. Germline trimming cut 5 bases from V and 0 bases from J; bases unmatched to any gene: 7. This CDR3 contains 15 residues. The CDR3 reads CASSRSGGNQETQYF. The CDR3 coding sequence is TGCGCCAGCAGTAGGTCGGGGGGAAACCAAGAGACCCAGTACTTC.

The chain is built from TRBV7-9 and TRBJ1-5; 8 bases map to TRBD1. Germline V gives CDR1 SEHNR, CDR2 FQNEAQ (reference sequence). After removal of 5 bases from V and 11 bases from J, the junction contained 11 bases not matched to a gene. This CDR3 region has 14 residues. This CDR3 is CASSPIVAGGAQHF. The CDR3 bases are TGTGCCAGCAGCCCAATCGTCGCAGGGGGCGCCCAGCATTTT.

The gene calls are TRBV21-1 and TRBJ1-6. TRBV21-1 is assigned pseudogene status. The CDR3 runs 17 residues. The CDR3 loop reads CASSRIAPFSYNSPLHF. The CDR3 bases are TGTGCCAGCAGCCGAATAGCCCCATTCTCCTATAATTCACCCCTCCACTTT.

The chain links TRBV6-1 to TRBJ1-1, with D hard to call. The CDR3 sequence is 15 residues long. V was cut by 2 bases and J by 0 bases, with 10 bases left in between. Looked up from germline, CDR1 is MNHNS and CDR2 is SASEGT. CDR3 in amino acids: CASSEFERMNTEAFF. The CDR3 region has the DNA TGTGCCAGCAGTGAATTCGAGAGGATGAACACTGAAGCTTTCTTT.

This clone has just a few counts. The chain is built from TRBV9 and TRBJ1-1; TRBD1 aligns across 7 bases. This CDR3 comprises 16 residues. Germline-derived CDR1 and CDR2 are SGDLS and YYNGEE. Trimming cost V 2 bases and J 7 bases; bases outside gene matches: 14. This CDR3 is CASSVGGGAGNNEAFF. The CDR3 bases are TGTGCCAGCAGCGTTGGAGGGGGCGCTGGTAATAATGAAGCTTTCTTT.

CDR3 sequence: CASGLATGSIYF. CDR3 DNA sequence: TGTGCTAGTGGTTTGGCGACCGGGTCCATATATTTT. The V call is TRBV12-5, the J call TRBJ1-3; D is ambiguous. The CDR3 has 12 residues. V lost 1 base to trimming and J lost 11 bases, with 9 bases between them. Germline CDR1 is LGHNT and CDR2 is FRNRAP.

The chain joins TRBV5-1 to TRBJ1-2; D call uncertain. The V gene's germline CDR1 is SGHRS and CDR2 YFSETQ. V was trimmed by 5 bases and J by 6 bases, leaving 11 bases between them. The CDR3 is made up of 12 amino acids. The CDR3 DNA reads TGCGCCAGCAGACCCGGGGATCATGGCTACACCTTC. It codes for CASRPGDHGYTF.

J is TRBJ2-7 and V is TRBV5-4; D call uncertain. Germline V lookup: CDR1 SGHNT, CDR2 YYREEE (reference sequence). There are 11 residues in the CDR3. V gave up 2 bases and J gave up 4 bases, with 4 bases separating them. DNA of the CDR3: TGTGCCAGCAGCTTCAATTACGAGCAGTACTTC. Translated, it gives CASSFNYEQYF.

The CDR3 DNA is TGTGCCAGCAGTGCCAGATCCCGGGACAGGGGGTTAATCTGGTACAATGAGCAGTTCTTC. It specifies CASSARSRDRGLIWYNEQFF. The chain combines TRBV27 with TRBJ2-1, with TRBD1 matching over 11 bases. CDR1 and CDR2 from the germline V gene are MNHEY and SMNVEV (reference sequence). The CDR3 spans 20 residues. V shed 5 bases, J shed 4 bases, and the junction held 19 bases outside the gene matches.

The chain links TRBV28 to TRBJ1-2; unclear D gene. Deletions cut 3 bases from V and 4 bases from J, with 6 bases between. The CDR3 covers 12 residues. Germline V gene lookup returns CDR1 MDHEN and CDR2 SYDVKM. The CDR3 coding sequence is TGTGCCAGCAGTTTTATCCGCTATGGCTACACCTTC. Protein: CASSFIRYGYTF.

This clone was recorded once. The rearrangement uses TRBV10-1 and TRBJ2-4; D might be TRBD1 (5 bases). V lost 1 base and J lost 3, with 19 bases in between. CDR1 and CDR2 (germline): WNHNN, SYGVQD (reference sequence). The CDR3 is made up of 18 amino acids. The CDR3 spells CASSEFRQGVGVKNIQYF. The DNA of the CDR3 is TGCGCCAGCAGTGAGTTCAGGCAAGGGGTAGGAGTCAAAAACATTCAGTACTTC.

This clone was counted only a few times. V is TRBV4-1 and J is TRBJ1-1; 9 bases are shared with TRBD1. Germline lookup yields CDR1 MGHRA and CDR2 YSYEKL. The CDR3 has 15 residues. V trimming: 3 bases; J trimming: 1 base; junction bases outside the gene matches: 3. The CDR3 sequence is CASSHPTGGNTEAFF. The DNA for the CDR3 is TGCGCCAGCAGCCATCCGACAGGGGGGAACACTGAAGCTTTCTTT.